Listed below are T cell receptor beta chains from one sample, sequenced in a study of identical twins. TCRdb fed the 5' RACE reads into MiXCR, producing one record per CDR3 protein. Of around 680,000 distinct CDR3 sequences in the sample, 8.5% to 9.5% were seen once. The same data also contributed to another study, on yellow fever vaccine responses in identical twins.

Sequencing was performed on PBMCs. Receptors originate from a woman aged 18-29 years in good health. CDR3s include the opening cysteine and the closing phenylalanine or tryptophan. The D gene is left open where the match is weak. Rows give clone size only sometimes, using once, few, many, or a class for an expanded clone.

J gene: TRBJ2-3; V gene: TRBV3-1; D gene: NA; clone size: few; CDR3 DNA: TGTGCCAGCAGCCAAGATGACTCTTCCACAGATACGCAGTATTTT; CDR3 protein: CASSQDDSSTDTQYF
J gene: TRBJ2-7; V gene: TRBV29-1; D gene: NA; clone size: many; CDR3 DNA: TGCAGCGTAGCCGGGCCCCTTCGAGTAGCACGGTCTTACGAGCAGTACTTC; CDR3 protein: CSVAGPLRVARSYEQYF
J gene: TRBJ1-1; V gene: TRBV6-5; D gene: TRBD1; clone size: few; CDR3 DNA: TGTGCCAGCAGTTTAACCGGGACAGGGGGTACAAGAAACACTGAAGCTTTCTTT; CDR3 protein: CASSLTGTGGTRNTEAFF
J gene: TRBJ2-1; V gene: TRBV5-6; D gene: TRBD1; clone size: NA; CDR3 DNA: TGTGCCAGCAGCTTGGGACAGGGGAAGGGTGACAATGAGCAGTTCTTC; CDR3 protein: CASSLGQGKGDNEQFF
J gene: TRBJ2-1; V gene: TRBV10-3; D gene: TRBD1; clone size: NA; CDR3 DNA: TGTGCCATCAGTGAAGGGGGGACAGGCTCCTACAATGAGCAGTTCTTC; CDR3 protein: CAISEGGTGSYNEQFF
J gene: TRBJ1-2; V gene: TRBV7-2; D gene: NA; clone size: NA; CDR3 DNA: TGTGCCAGCAGCTTTACTTCCACCCCCTATGGCTACACCTTC; CDR3 protein: CASSFTSTPYGYTF
J gene: TRBJ2-3; V gene: TRBV6-1; D gene: NA; clone size: NA; CDR3 DNA: TGTGCCAGCGTCCCAGGACAGACAAGCACAGATACGCAGTATTTT; CDR3 protein: CASVPGQTSTDTQYF
J gene: TRBJ2-7; V gene: TRBV7-2; D gene: NA; clone size: NA; CDR3 DNA: TGTGCCAGCAGGGGCCCGGGGAACACCCCCCCCTACGAGCAGTACTTC; CDR3 protein: CASRGPGNTPPYEQYF
J gene: TRBJ2-2; V gene: TRBV11-1; D gene: TRBD1; clone size: many; CDR3 DNA: TGTGCCAGCAGTCGCCGGACGAAAGGGACAGATGGCACCGGGGAGCTGTTTTTT; CDR3 protein: CASSRRTKGTDGTGELFF
J gene: TRBJ2-7; V gene: TRBV20-1; D gene: NA; clone size: NA; CDR3 DNA: TGCAGTGCTAGAGCGTCAGTTCAATACGAGCAGTACTTC; CDR3 protein: CSARASVQYEQYF
J gene: TRBJ2-1; V gene: TRBV29-1; D gene: TRBD1; clone size: few; CDR3 DNA: TGCAGCGTCGGGGGACAGGGGGGAGGCAATGAGCAGTTCTTC; CDR3 protein: CSVGGQGGGNEQFF
J gene: TRBJ2-1; V gene: TRBV9; D gene: TRBD1; clone size: few; CDR3 DNA: TGTGCCAGCAGCTCCTCTGGACAGGGTACAAATGAGCAGTTCTTC; CDR3 protein: CASSSSGQGTNEQFF
J gene: TRBJ2-1; V gene: TRBV2; D gene: TRBD1; clone size: few; CDR3 DNA: TGTGCCAGCCAAAACAGGGGGAATGAGCAGTTCTTC; CDR3 protein: CASQNRGNEQFF
J gene: TRBJ2-5; V gene: TRBV7-9; D gene: TRBD2; clone size: NA; CDR3 DNA: TGTGCCAGCAGCCGTCTTGGCGGGAGGGCCGAAGCAGAGACCCAGTACTTC; CDR3 protein: CASSRLGGRAEAETQYF
J gene: TRBJ2-5; V gene: TRBV5-1; D gene: NA; clone size: few; CDR3 DNA: TGCGCCAGCAGCATAGGACAGAATCAAGAGACCCAGTACTTC; CDR3 protein: CASSIGQNQETQYF
J gene: TRBJ2-2; V gene: TRBV12-3/TRBV12-4; D gene: NA; clone size: many; CDR3 DNA: TGTGCCAGCAGTCCTTCCGGGACTCTAAACACCGGGGAGCTGTTTTTT; CDR3 protein: CASSPSGTLNTGELFF
J gene: TRBJ2-1; V gene: TRBV15; D gene: TRBD2; clone size: few; CDR3 DNA: TGTGCCACCAGCAGAGAACAGGGACTAGCGGGCCTTATGGTTCCTGAGCAGTTCTTC; CDR3 protein: CATSREQGLAGLMVPEQFF
J gene: TRBJ2-2; V gene: TRBV7-2; D gene: TRBD2; clone size: NA; CDR3 DNA: TGTGCCAGCAGCCCACCTGGCGGGGGGGTTTCAGGGGAGCTGTTTTTT; CDR3 protein: CASSPPGGGVSGELFF
J gene: TRBJ2-5; V gene: TRBV14; D gene: TRBD2; clone size: few; CDR3 DNA: TGTGCCAGCAGCCAGCTGGCGAAGGCACTAGCGGGAGCATTGGGAGAGACCCAGTACTTC; CDR3 protein: CASSQLAKALAGALGETQYF
J gene: TRBJ2-2; V gene: TRBV20-1; D gene: NA; clone size: NA; CDR3 DNA: TGCAGTGCTAAACCCCCGGGAAACACCGGGGAGCTGTTTTTT; CDR3 protein: CSAKPPGNTGELFF
J gene: TRBJ2-5; V gene: TRBV7-2; D gene: NA; clone size: many; CDR3 DNA: TGTGCCAGCAGCTACGCCGGAGAGACCCAGTACTTC; CDR3 protein: CASSYAGETQYF
J gene: TRBJ1-5; V gene: TRBV10-2; D gene: TRBD1; clone size: many; CDR3 DNA: TGCGCCAGCAGTGAGGGACAGGGCAATCAGCCCCAGCATTTT; CDR3 protein: CASSEGQGNQPQHF
J gene: TRBJ2-7; V gene: TRBV15; D gene: NA; clone size: few; CDR3 DNA: TGTGCCACCAGCAGGCAACACAAAGAGGGACAGCTGACTAGCTCCTACGAGCAGTACTTC; CDR3 protein: CATSRQHKEGQLTSSYEQYF
J gene: TRBJ2-2; V gene: TRBV7-9; D gene: TRBD1; clone size: few; CDR3 DNA: TGTGCCAGCAGCAAACGACAGGGAGCTAGCGGGGAGCTGTTTTTT; CDR3 protein: CASSKRQGASGELFF
J gene: TRBJ2-1; V gene: TRBV9; D gene: NA; clone size: NA; CDR3 DNA: TGTGCCAGCAGCCCTTTGGGGGGGCCCTACAATGAGCAGTTCTTC; CDR3 protein: CASSPLGGPYNEQFF
J gene: TRBJ2-2; V gene: TRBV10-3; D gene: NA; clone size: NA; CDR3 DNA: TGTGCCATCAGTGAGGGTGCTAGCACCGGGGAGCTGTTTTTT; CDR3 protein: CAISEGASTGELFF
J gene: TRBJ1-2; V gene: TRBV19; D gene: NA; clone size: NA; CDR3 DNA: TGTGCCAGTAGTCCGACCTATGGCTACACCTTC; CDR3 protein: CASSPTYGYTF
J gene: TRBJ2-6; V gene: TRBV12-3/TRBV12-4; D gene: NA; clone size: many; CDR3 DNA: TGTGCCAGCAGGCCCCAGGGCTCTGGGGCCAACGTCCTGACTTTC; CDR3 protein: CASRPQGSGANVLTF
J gene: TRBJ2-2; V gene: TRBV27; D gene: TRBD2; clone size: NA; CDR3 DNA: TGTGCCAGCAGGAGCGGGAGGGGCGGGGAGCTGTTTTTT; CDR3 protein: CASRSGRGGELFF
J gene: TRBJ2-7; V gene: TRBV25-1; D gene: NA; clone size: once; CDR3 DNA: TGTGCCAGCAGTGATGTGGGGGGGGCGGGTTACGAGCAGTACTTC; CDR3 protein: CASSDVGGAGYEQYF
J gene: TRBJ2-3; V gene: TRBV12-3/TRBV12-4; D gene: TRBD2; clone size: many; CDR3 DNA: TGTGCCAGCAGTTTTAGCGGGAGGTCCACAGATACGCAGTATTTT; CDR3 protein: CASSFSGRSTDTQYF
J gene: TRBJ2-1; V gene: TRBV28; D gene: NA; clone size: many; CDR3 DNA: TGTGCCAGCAGTCCCGCGGCAAACAGGTTTGGCAATGAGCAGTTCTTC; CDR3 protein: CASSPAANRFGNEQFF
J gene: TRBJ2-3; V gene: TRBV20-1; D gene: TRBD2; clone size: NA; CDR3 DNA: TGCAGTGCTAGTACTTGGCTAGCGGGAGACACAGATACGCAGTATTTT; CDR3 protein: CSASTWLAGDTDTQYF
J gene: TRBJ2-1; V gene: TRBV24-1; D gene: TRBD1; clone size: many; CDR3 DNA: TGTGCCACCAGTGACCCCGTAACAGGGGACAATGAGCAGTTCTTC; CDR3 protein: CATSDPVTGDNEQFF
J gene: TRBJ2-3; V gene: TRBV20-1; D gene: NA; clone size: few; CDR3 DNA: TGCAGTGTCCGACGGATCAAGCAGTATTTT; CDR3 protein: CSVRRIKQYF
J gene: TRBJ2-1; V gene: TRBV4-3; D gene: TRBD2; clone size: NA; CDR3 DNA: TGCGCCAGCAGCCAAACACTAGCGGACTACAATGAGCAGTTCTTC; CDR3 protein: CASSQTLADYNEQFF